One and the same sample provided the 21 T cell receptor beta chains below, sequenced in a study of cytomegalovirus exposure and HLA in healthy donors. This PCR relied on a set of 60 Vbeta primers and 13 Jbeta primers. Repertoires were generated with immunoSEQ multiplex PCR, while TCRdb's copy carries only in-frame clones and drops some. The data show about 120,000 clones, with roughly 66% seen just once and less than 2% held by the top ten. Sequencing used PBMCs. The source is a man aged 18-30 years in good health and CMV-seronegative.

This chain links TRBV5-6 with TRBJ1-3, with D hard to call. V was clipped by 0 bases and J by 2 bases, with 9 bases between them. This CDR3 region has 15 residues. CDR1 and CDR2 from the germline V gene are SGHDT and YYEEEE. The CDR3 protein is CASSLVGLTGNTIYF. For the CDR3, the DNA is TGTGCCAGCAGCTTGGTGGGCTTAACTGGAAACACCATATATTTT.

The genes are TRBV14 and TRBJ2-1; TRBD2 aligns across 11 bases. Germline CDR1 reads SGHDN; CDR2 reads FVKESK. J was trimmed by 10 bases and V by 6 bases; bases with no gene match: 11. The CDR3 totals 15 residues. The DNA for the CDR3 is TGTGCCAGCAGGCTCGGGACTAGCGGCGGGGTGGAGCAGTTCTTC. It translates to CASRLGTSGGVEQFF.

The V gene is TRBV30, the J gene TRBJ2-4; 7 bases agree with TRBD2. The CDR3 runs 16 residues. Germline CDR1 reads GTSNPN; CDR2 reads SVGIG (reference sequence). V shed 2 bases, J shed 0 bases, and the junction held 7 bases outside the gene matches. CDR3 protein: CAWSNPGLLAKNIQYF. The CDR3 coding sequence is TGTGCCTGGAGTAACCCGGGACTATTAGCCAAAAACATTCAGTACTTC.

The rearrangement joins TRBV4-1 to TRBJ2-1; 8 bases match TRBD2. The CDR3 is 16 residues long. V was pared by 3 bases and J by 6 bases, with 10 bases of the junction left unmatched. The germline V gene has CDR1 MGHRA and CDR2 YSYEKL. Here the CDR3 reads CASSHAVAGHVNEQFF. In nucleotides, the CDR3 is TGCGCCAGCAGCCATGCAGTAGCGGGACATGTCAATGAGCAGTTCTTC.

In this sample, this clone turned up a few times. The genes are TRBV30 and TRBJ1-5; no firm D call. V lost 2 bases and J lost 5, with 10 bases in between. Germline CDR1 reads GTSNPN; CDR2 reads SVGIG (reference sequence). The CDR3 is made up of 13 amino acids. The CDR3 spells CAWSSGIDQPQHF. As DNA, the CDR3 is TGTGCCTGGAGTTCAGGTATAGATCAGCCCCAGCATTTT.

This clone was seen only once. The rearrangement joins TRBV30 to TRBJ1-4; D might be TRBD1 (6 bases). The CDR3 length is 16 residues. From germline, CDR1 is GTSNPN and CDR2 SVGIG (reference sequence). V lost 6 bases and J 3 bases, leaving 20 bases between the germline ends. Here the CDR3 reads CACLRGGRGANEKLFF. In DNA form, the CDR3 reads TGTGCCTGCCTCAGGGGTGGGCGCGGCGCTAATGAAAAACTGTTTTTT.

There are a few counts of this clone. V gene TRBV28 combines with J gene TRBJ1-2, with 7 bases fitting TRBD1. The CDR3 has 16 residues. CDR1 and CDR2 (germline): MDHEN, SYDVKM. The J segment lost 2 bases and the V segment lost 6 bases, leaving 12 bases of the junction unmatched. The CDR3: CASRLRPRTGNYGYTF. Here the CDR3 DNA reads TGTGCCAGCAGGCTCCGCCCCCGGACAGGAAACTATGGCTACACCTTC.

The chain employs TRBV6-5 and TRBJ2-3; D possibly corresponds to TRBD2 (6 bases). Germline V gives CDR1 MNHEY, CDR2 SVGAGI. V was clipped by 10 bases and J by 4 bases, with 18 bases between them. CDR3 length: 14 residues. The CDR3 reads CATSVGRGPDTQYF. The CDR3 nucleotides read TGTGCCACGAGCGTGGGGCGGGGCCCAGATACGCAGTATTTT.

The V and J genes are TRBV5-4 and TRBJ1-2, with D possibly matching TRBD1 (6 bases). The CDR3 is made up of 14 amino acids. Germline CDR1 and CDR2: SGHNT and YYREEE (reference sequence). Trimming stripped 3 bases from V and 3 bases from J, with 12 bases between. DNA of the CDR3: TGTGCCAGCAGCTGGGGGCAATTAGACTATGGCTACACCTTC. This translates into CASSWGQLDYGYTF.

The V call is TRBV5-5, the J call TRBJ2-7, with D unresolved. CDR1 is SGHKS and CDR2 is YYEKEE in the germline V gene (reference sequence). This CDR3 region has 13 residues. V lost 2 bases to trimming and J lost 3 bases, with 9 bases between them. CDR3 in amino acids: CASSFGQYYEQYF. CDR3 DNA sequence: TGTGCCAGCAGCTTTGGGCAGTACTACGAGCAGTACTTC.

The genes are TRBV6-6 and TRBJ2-3; 7 nucleotides align to TRBD1. CDR1 is MNHNY, CDR2 SVGAGI, per germline (reference sequence). The CDR3 spans 15 residues. J gave up 5 bases and V 2 bases, and 7 bases lay outside the gene matches. DNA of the CDR3: TGTGCCAGCAGTTACGCGGACAGGCCGCGAGATACGCAGTATTTT. The encoded protein is CASSYADRPRDTQYF.

The chain carries TRBV4-3 and TRBJ2-7; 8 bases map to TRBD1. The CDR3 contains 14 residues. J was trimmed by 6 bases and V by 5 bases; bases with no gene match: 9. Germline CDR1 is LGHNA and CDR2 is YSLEER. The CDR3, as DNA: TGCGCCAGCAGCGTGGCCAGGGGGCTAGGCGAGCAGTACTTC. It yields the protein CASSVARGLGEQYF.

The chain carries TRBV27 and TRBJ1-4, with 11 bases lining up with TRBD1. The J segment lost 5 bases and the V segment lost 5 bases, leaving 4 bases of the junction unmatched. This CDR3 is built from 15 residues. Germline V gives CDR1 MNHEY, CDR2 SMNVEV (reference sequence). The chain's CDR3 is CASSPRDRGNEKLFF. CDR3 nucleotide sequence: TGTGCCAGCAGTCCCCGGGACAGGGGGAATGAAAAACTGTTTTTT.

The V gene is TRBV29-1, the J gene TRBJ2-7; D unresolved. Trimming took off 4 bases at V and 3 bases at J, with 10 bases between the two ends. Germline V CDR1 and CDR2: SQVTM, ANQGSEA. The CDR3 is 12 residues long. In DNA, the CDR3 is TGCAGCGTTGGTCAGGCGAGCTACGAGCAGTACTTC. Residues: CSVGQASYEQYF.

CDR3 sequence: CSASDLPQGGEQYF. The CDR3 DNA reads as TGCAGCGCCAGTGACCTTCCACAGGGGGGCGAGCAGTACTTC. J is TRBJ2-7 and V is TRBV29-1, with TRBD1 matching 8 bases. With 7 bases clipped from V and 6 bases from J, the junction kept 14 bases outside the gene matches. CDR1 SQVTM and CDR2 ANQGSEA come from the germline V gene. This CDR3 is 14 amino acids long.

The rearrangement joins TRBV7-9 to TRBJ1-2; TRBD1 aligns across 9 bases. Trimming at V came to 5 bases and at J to 5 bases, leaving 6 bases not matched to a gene. There are 14 residues in the CDR3. The V gene's germline CDR1 is SEHNR and CDR2 FQNEAQ (reference sequence). Written as DNA, the CDR3 is TGTGCCAGCAGCCCCGGGACAGGGAAATATGGCTACACCTTC. Translation gives CASSPGTGKYGYTF.

The chain is built from TRBV9 and TRBJ1-1; weak D call: TRBD1 (6 bases). The CDR3 covers 14 residues. Trimming took off 0 bases at V and 4 bases at J, with 10 bases between the two ends. Per germline, CDR1 SGDLS and CDR2 YYNGEE. The CDR3 sequence: CASSVGAGATEAFF. CDR3 nucleotide sequence: TGTGCCAGCAGCGTAGGGGCAGGGGCCACTGAAGCTTTCTTT.

This clone has only one observation. V and J are TRBV7-2 and TRBJ2-7; 7 bases line up with TRBD2. Germline trimming cut 0 bases from V and 7 bases from J; bases unmatched to any gene: 9. The CDR3 contains 15 residues. Germline CDR1 reads SGHTA; CDR2 reads FQGNSA. Here the CDR3 reads CASSLAGGGLGEQYF. CDR3 bases: TGTGCCAGCAGCTTAGCAGGCGGGGGACTGGGGGAGCAGTACTTC.

CDR3 region: CASSSSTSSYEQYF. The CDR3 DNA reads TGTGCCAGCAGCTCTTCGACTAGCAGCTACGAGCAGTACTTC. This chain uses TRBV9 with TRBJ2-7; TRBD2 agrees at 7 bases. V lost 4 bases, J lost 3 bases, and 7 bases stayed unmatched. The CDR3 loop spans 14 amino acids. Per the germline V gene, CDR1 is SGDLS and CDR2 is YYNGEE.

J is TRBJ1-2 and V is TRBV5-5; D is unresolved. There are 14 residues in the CDR3. Germline V gives CDR1 SGHKS, CDR2 YYEKEE (reference sequence). V shed 4 bases and J shed 6 bases, with 16 bases lying between them. The CDR3 region is CASSQAGGRDGYTF. CDR3 bases: TGTGCCAGCAGCCAAGCGGGCGGGAGGGATGGCTACACCTTC.

A few counts support this clone. The chain combines TRBV10-3 with TRBJ2-3, with TRBD2 matching over 9 bases. The V segment lost 6 bases and the J segment 5 bases; nucleotides outside the gene matches: 9. In germline, CDR1 is ENHRY, CDR2 SYGVKD. The length of the CDR3 is 15 residues. The CDR3 is CAIRGGGATGDTQYF. In nucleotides, the CDR3 is TGTGCCATCAGGGGCGGGGGGGCAACTGGAGATACGCAGTATTTT.